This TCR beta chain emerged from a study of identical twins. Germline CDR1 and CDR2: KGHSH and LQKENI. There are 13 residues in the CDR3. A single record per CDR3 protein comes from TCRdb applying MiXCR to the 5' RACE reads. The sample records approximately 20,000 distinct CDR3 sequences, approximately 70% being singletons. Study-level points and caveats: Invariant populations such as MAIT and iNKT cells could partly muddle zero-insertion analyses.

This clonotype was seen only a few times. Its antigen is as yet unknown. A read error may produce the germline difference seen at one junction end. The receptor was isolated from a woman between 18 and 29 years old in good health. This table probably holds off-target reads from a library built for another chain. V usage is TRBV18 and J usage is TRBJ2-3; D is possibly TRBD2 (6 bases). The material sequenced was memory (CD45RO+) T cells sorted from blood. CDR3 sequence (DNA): TGTGCCTGCTCAACTAGCAGCACAGATACGCAGTATTTT. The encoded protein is CACSTSSTDTQYF. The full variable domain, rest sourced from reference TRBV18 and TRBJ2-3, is NAGVMQNPRHLVRRRGQEARLRCSPMKGHSHVYWYRQLPEEGLKFMVYLQKENIIDESGMPKERFSAEFPKEGPSILRIQQVVRGDSAAYFCACSTSSTDTQYFGPGTRLTVL.